These 21 T cell receptor beta chains came from one sample sequenced in a study of blood T cell repertoires in COVID-19. Repertoires were generated with immunoSEQ multiplex PCR, while TCRdb's copy carries only in-frame clones and drops some. The data contain 250,000 or so clones, roughly 81% of them seen just once; the ten biggest clones take up more than 4%. Sequenced sample: peripheral blood. The receptor set was obtained from a man aged 50 to 60 with acute or convalescent COVID-19.

The table lists this clone with a few counts. The gene calls are TRBV24-1 and TRBJ2-1; perhaps TRBD2 as D (5 bases). With 0 bases removed from V and 7 bases from J, the gap between germline ends came to 9 bases. The CDR3 sequence is 14 residues long. Per germline, CDR1 KGHDR and CDR2 SFDVKD. CDR3 loop: CATSDLSGSNEQFF. The CDR3 bases are TGTGCCACCAGTGATTTGAGCGGTTCTAATGAGCAGTTCTTC.

On this clone itself: Other DNA sequences in this sample translate to the same CDR3. The chain recombines TRBV28 with TRBJ2-7; unclear D gene. The CDR3 has 12 residues. Germline CDR1 is MDHEN and CDR2 is SYDVKM. Trimming left V 3 bases short and J 2 bases short, with 5 bases between. DNA for the CDR3: TGTGCCAGCAGTTTCTTTACCTACGAGCAGTACTTC. Amino acids: CASSFFTYEQYF.

On this clone itself: The same CDR3 is also encoded by other DNA sequences in this sample. For the CDR3, the DNA is TGCGCCAGCAGTGAGACGGGACAGGGGGCTGAAAAACTGTTTTTT. Residues: CASSETGQGAEKLFF. This chain links TRBV10-2 with TRBJ1-4; 12 nucleotides match TRBD1. Germline values: CDR1 WSHSY, CDR2 SAAADI. The CDR3 is 15 amino acids. J gave up 7 bases and V 2 bases, and 2 bases lay outside the gene matches.

Details on this clone: Germline and junction disagree at one end, which may indicate a read error. J is TRBJ1-2 and V is TRBV5-4, with a possible D match to TRBD1 (6 bases). The CDR3 is 12 amino acids. Germline values: CDR1 SGHNT, CDR2 YYREEE (reference sequence). This CDR3 is CASSTVGTPLEF. The CDR3 region has the DNA TGTGCCAGCAGCACGGTGGGGACACCTCTCGAGTTC.

The V and J genes are TRBV2 and TRBJ1-1, with 8 bases that match TRBD1. V dropped 2 bases and J dropped 5; count of bases not matched to a gene: 1. This CDR3 is built from 13 residues. CDR1 SNHLY and CDR2 FYNNEI come from the germline V gene. The CDR3: CASSEWDRTEAFF. CDR3 nucleotide sequence: TGTGCCAGCAGTGAATGGGACAGGACTGAAGCTTTCTTT.

This sequence joins TRBV28 and TRBJ2-1; 12 bases map to TRBD2. The J segment lost 9 bases and the V segment lost 4 bases, leaving 4 bases of the junction unmatched. Germline V CDR1 and CDR2: MDHEN, SYDVKM. This CDR3 has 14 residues. CDR3 sequence: CASSSTSGRGEQFF. The CDR3 DNA reads as TGTGCCAGCAGTTCGACTAGCGGGAGAGGTGAGCAGTTCTTC.

This chain uses TRBV12-5 with TRBJ1-5; 11 bases fit TRBD1. Trimming at V came to 6 bases and at J to 6 bases, leaving 7 bases not matched to a gene. Germline V gene data show CDR1 as LGHNT and CDR2 as FRNRAP. The CDR3 totals 15 residues. The CDR3 nucleotides read TGTGCTAGTGGGAGCCCCGGACAGGGGGCTCAGCCCCAGCATTTT. Residues: CASGSPGQGAQPQHF.

The J gene is TRBJ2-5, the V gene TRBV27, with D possibly being TRBD2 (5 bases). CDR1 MNHEY and CDR2 SMNVEV come from the germline V gene (reference sequence). Trimming left V 3 bases short and J 1 base short, with 12 bases between. The CDR3 is 15 amino acids. DNA for the CDR3: TGTGCCAGCAGTTTTGTCTTCCGGGGCCAAGAGACCCAGTACTTC. This encodes CASSFVFRGQETQYF.

The V and J genes are TRBV4-2 and TRBJ2-1, with TRBD1 matching 9 bases. CDR3 size: 15 residues. CDR1 LGHNA and CDR2 YNFKEQ come from the germline V gene. The J segment lost 7 bases and the V segment lost 5 bases, leaving 9 bases of the junction unmatched. Written as DNA, the CDR3 is TGTGCCAGCAGCGAAGGGACAGGGAGGGATAATGAGCAGTTCTTC. Its protein product is CASSEGTGRDNEQFF.

The V and J genes are TRBV2 and TRBJ2-7; D might be TRBD1 (6 bases). CDR1 is SNHLY and CDR2 is FYNNEI in the germline V gene. V lost 11 bases and J lost 6, with 17 bases in between. The CDR3 length is 12 residues. The CDR3 region has the DNA TGTGCCGGTGGGAAGGGGGTTAGCGAGCAGTACTTC. Translated, it gives CAGGKGVSEQYF.

This clone occurred once. The CDR3 reads CASSQGTTVDTQYF. CDR3 in DNA: TGTGCCAGCAGCCAAGGGACTACAGTCGATACGCAGTATTTT. V gene TRBV4-2 combines with J gene TRBJ2-3, with D perhaps TRBD2 (6 bases). The CDR3 extends over 14 amino acids. V dropped 1 base and J dropped 6 bases, with 11 bases sitting between them. Germline V gene data show CDR1 as LGHNA and CDR2 as YNFKEQ.

This chain connects TRBV7-3 to TRBJ2-4; TRBD1 might be the D (6 bases). V lost 1 base to trimming and J lost 2 bases, with 9 bases between them. This CDR3 comprises 15 residues. The germline V gene has CDR1 SGHTA and CDR2 FQGTGA. The CDR3 spells CASSLNRETKNIQYF. The CDR3 bases are TGTGCCAGCAGCTTAAACAGGGAAACCAAAAACATTCAGTACTTC.

The gene calls are TRBV6-1 and TRBJ1-2, with D perhaps matching TRBD1 (6 bases). CDR1 and CDR2 from the germline V gene are MNHNS and SASEGT. CDR3 length: 15 amino acids. V was trimmed by 2 bases and J by 5 bases, leaving 15 bases between them. In nucleotides, the CDR3 is TGTGCCAGCAGTGAACCCCGTCCAGGGGATTATGGCTACACCTTC. This codes for CASSEPRPGDYGYTF.

This clone was seen a single time. This rearrangement joins TRBV5-1 to TRBJ2-7, with D hard to call. Germline CDR1 SGHRS, CDR2 YFSETQ. Trimming removed 1 base at V and 4 bases at J, with 12 bases between. The CDR3 spans 14 residues. In DNA form, the CDR3 reads TGCGCCAGCAGCTTGAGTTCGGGTTCGTACGAGCAGTACTTC. Its protein is CASSLSSGSYEQYF. The full variable domain, in which reference TRBV5-1 and TRBJ2-7 provide the parts outside the CDR3, is KAGVTQTPRYLIKTRGQQVTLSCSPISGHRSVSWYQQTPGQGLQFLFEYFSETQRNKGNFPGRFSGRQFSNSRSEMNVSTLELGDSALYLCASSLSSGSYEQYFGPGTRLTVT.

V usage is TRBV9 and J usage is TRBJ2-4; D is possibly TRBD1 (8 bases). This CDR3 is 17 amino acids long. Germline values: CDR1 SGDLS, CDR2 YYNGEE. Trimming left V 0 bases short and J 7 bases short, with 20 bases between. In nucleotides, the CDR3 is TGTGCCAGCAGCGTAGGAGGGCCTACAGGGGGGGTTAACATTCAGTACTTC. This sequence encodes CASSVGGPTGGVNIQYF.

The chain couples TRBV5-6 to TRBJ1-2, with 9 bases fitting TRBD1. The CDR3 contains 13 residues. J was trimmed by 8 bases and V by 2 bases; bases with no gene match: 4. The germline V gene has CDR1 SGHDT and CDR2 YYEEEE. CDR3 nucleotide sequence: TGTGCCAGCAGCTTTAGACAGGGGGACGGCTACACCTTC. Protein: CASSFRQGDGYTF.

The genes are TRBV10-3 and TRBJ2-3; D possibly corresponds to TRBD2 (6 bases). Trimming removed 2 bases at V and 2 bases at J, with 20 bases between. The CDR3 extends over 18 amino acids. Germline V gives CDR1 ENHRY, CDR2 SYGVKD. The CDR3 region has the DNA TGTGCCATCAGTGAGAGCCCCGGAACGGGAGAGCACACAGATACGCAGTATTTT. Translated, it gives CAISESPGTGEHTDTQYF.

This clone has more than one count but fewer than ten. This chain links TRBV18 with TRBJ2-7; D is ambiguous. The length of the CDR3 is 15 residues. The V end lost 4 bases, the J end lost 5 bases, and 18 bases lay between the germline ends. Germline V CDR1 and CDR2: KGHSH, LQKENI. CDR3 sequence: CASSRLQSGYNEQYF. The CDR3 DNA reads as TGTGCCAGCTCACGGCTACAGAGTGGGTACAACGAGCAGTACTTC.

The chain links TRBV2 to TRBJ1-2, with D unresolved. The CDR3 runs 14 residues. Germline V lookup: CDR1 SNHLY, CDR2 FYNNEI. Trimming left V 5 bases short and J 0 bases short, with 10 bases between. The CDR3 region is CASSPQTTNYGYTF. DNA for the CDR3: TGTGCCAGCAGTCCACAGACTACTAACTATGGCTACACCTTC.

CDR3: CASSEWGGTGDQPQHF. In nucleotides, the CDR3 is TGTGCCAGCAGTGAATGGGGGGGGACAGGGGATCAGCCCCAGCATTTT. The rearrangement joins TRBV6-1 to TRBJ1-5, with 10 positions matching TRBD1. This CDR3 has 16 amino acids. Unmatched junction bases numbered 6, after V lost 2 bases and J lost 5 bases. Germline CDR1 MNHNS, CDR2 SASEGT.

The rearrangement links TRBV15 to TRBJ1-5; D uncertain. Germline CDR1 LNHNV, CDR2 YYDKDF (reference sequence). Trimming left V 4 bases short and J 6 bases short, with 16 bases between. The CDR3 runs to 15 residues. CDR3 coding DNA: TGTGCCACCAGCATACAATCCCTAGCCGTTCAGCCCCAGCATTTT. Translation gives CATSIQSLAVQPQHF.